These T cell receptor beta chains were read from a single sample in a study of T-cell reconstitution after alpha-beta-depleted transplantation in children. One entry per CDR3 protein results from TCRdb running MiXCR on the PCR reads. The repertoire holds 200,000 to 250,000 distinct CDR3 sequences, with 8.5% to 10% as singletons. The input for sequencing was PBMCs from the stem cell graft donor, taken from the stem cell graft. These receptors were taken from a human donor who donated a stem cell graft to a child with acute lymphoblastic leukemia. The CDR3 runs from the conserved cysteine through the conserved F or W. A D gene is named only where the DNA matches it firmly. Some rows have no size entry. The others give once, few or many, or a class for an expanded clone.

j_call: TRBJ1-5; v_call: TRBV7-9; clone_size: many; d_call: .; cdr3_nt: TGTGCCAGCAGCTTTACGGGGGATCAGCCCCAGCATTTT; cdr3_aa: CASSFTGDQPQHF
j_call: TRBJ2-2; v_call: TRBV5-1; clone_size: .; d_call: TRBD1; cdr3_nt: TGCGCCAGCAGCCCGGGACAGATCGAATACACCGGGGAGCTGTTTTTT; cdr3_aa: CASSPGQIEYTGELFF
j_call: TRBJ2-7; v_call: TRBV28; clone_size: .; d_call: TRBD1; cdr3_nt: TGTGCCAGCTGTCAGCAGGGCGACAGGGGGCTCTACGAGCAGTACTTC; cdr3_aa: CASCQQGDRGLYEQYF
j_call: TRBJ1-2; v_call: TRBV7-8; clone_size: few; d_call: TRBD1; cdr3_nt: TGTGCCAGCAGCTTAGCCGAGGACAGGCCATCGCAAGGCTACACCTTC; cdr3_aa: CASSLAEDRPSQGYTF
j_call: TRBJ1-2; v_call: TRBV15; clone_size: .; d_call: .; cdr3_nt: TGTGCCACCAGCAGAGATTGGAGGGTGTGGGGCTACACCTTC; cdr3_aa: CATSRDWRVWGYTF
j_call: TRBJ2-3; v_call: TRBV27; clone_size: .; d_call: .; cdr3_nt: TGTGCCAGCAGTTGGCTCCTCACAGATACGCAGTATTTT; cdr3_aa: CASSWLLTDTQYF
j_call: TRBJ2-5; v_call: TRBV4-3; clone_size: .; d_call: TRBD1; cdr3_nt: TGCGCCAGCAGCCAAGATAACAGGGGGCGAGAGACCCAGTACTTC; cdr3_aa: CASSQDNRGRETQYF
j_call: TRBJ1-1; v_call: TRBV29-1; clone_size: .; d_call: .; cdr3_nt: TGCAGCGTTGACTACAACACTGAAGCTTTCTTT; cdr3_aa: CSVDYNTEAFF
j_call: TRBJ1-1; v_call: TRBV20-1; clone_size: .; d_call: .; cdr3_nt: TGCAGTGCTAGATGGTTGGACAGTTTGAACACTGAAGCTTTCTTT; cdr3_aa: CSARWLDSLNTEAFF
j_call: TRBJ2-7; v_call: TRBV7-4; clone_size: .; d_call: TRBD1; cdr3_nt: TGTGCCAGCAGCTTAGCACAGGGGGCTAGTTTTAAGGATATCTACGAGCAGTACTTC; cdr3_aa: CASSLAQGASFKDIYEQYF
j_call: TRBJ1-1; v_call: TRBV27; clone_size: many; d_call: TRBD1; cdr3_nt: TGTGCCAGCACCACAGGACAGGGTGAAGCTTTCTTT; cdr3_aa: CASTTGQGEAFF
j_call: TRBJ2-7; v_call: TRBV10-3; clone_size: few; d_call: TRBD1; cdr3_nt: TGTGCCATCAGTGGGGACAGGGGAGCCTACGAGCAGTACTTC; cdr3_aa: CAISGDRGAYEQYF
j_call: TRBJ1-2; v_call: TRBV5-1; clone_size: many; d_call: .; cdr3_nt: TGCGCCAGCAGCCTCGGGGGGAACTATGGCTACACCTTC; cdr3_aa: CASSLGGNYGYTF
j_call: TRBJ1-3; v_call: TRBV21-1; clone_size: .; d_call: .; cdr3_nt: TGTGCCAGCAGCGCTCAACCCAGGGACCTCTCTGGAAACACCATATATTTT; cdr3_aa: CASSAQPRDLSGNTIYF
j_call: TRBJ2-2; v_call: TRBV7-9; clone_size: .; d_call: TRBD2; cdr3_nt: TGTGCCAGCAGCCCCGGACTAGCGGGGCCTACCGGGGAGCTGTTTTTT; cdr3_aa: CASSPGLAGPTGELFF
j_call: TRBJ2-1; v_call: TRBV5-1; clone_size: few; d_call: .; cdr3_nt: TGCGCCAGCAGCTTGCGGGCAGGCGAGCAGTTCTTC; cdr3_aa: CASSLRAGEQFF
j_call: TRBJ2-1; v_call: TRBV7-9; clone_size: .; d_call: TRBD1; cdr3_nt: TGTGCCAGCAGCGCACTAACAGGGGCACTTGGCTACAATGAGCAGTTCTTC; cdr3_aa: CASSALTGALGYNEQFF
j_call: TRBJ2-1; v_call: TRBV6-5; clone_size: many; d_call: .; cdr3_nt: TGTGCCAGCAGTTCCGGACGGCCAAATGAGCAGTTCTTC; cdr3_aa: CASSSGRPNEQFF
j_call: TRBJ2-1; v_call: TRBV29-1; clone_size: many; d_call: .; cdr3_nt: TGCAGCGTTGAAATGACAAGCAATGAGCAGTTCTTC; cdr3_aa: CSVEMTSNEQFF
j_call: TRBJ2-5; v_call: TRBV13; clone_size: few; d_call: .; cdr3_nt: TGTGCCAGCAGCGCCCCCCCAGGGAGTGGAGAGACCCAGTACTTC; cdr3_aa: CASSAPPGSGETQYF
j_call: TRBJ2-2; v_call: TRBV5-6; clone_size: few; d_call: .; cdr3_nt: TGTGCCAGCAGCCGAATGACTAGACGTGACACCGGGGAGCTGTTTTTT; cdr3_aa: CASSRMTRRDTGELFF
j_call: TRBJ1-3; v_call: TRBV6-5; clone_size: few; d_call: .; cdr3_nt: TGTGCCAGCAGTTACGAGTCGAGCTCTGGAAACACCATATATTTT; cdr3_aa: CASSYESSSGNTIYF
j_call: TRBJ1-4; v_call: TRBV4-3; clone_size: .; d_call: .; cdr3_nt: TGCGCCAGCAGCCAAGATCTTCAGGGGTCCCGTGGGTCGAATGAAAAACTGTTTTTT; cdr3_aa: CASSQDLQGSRGSNEKLFF
j_call: TRBJ2-1; v_call: TRBV3-1; clone_size: many; d_call: .; cdr3_nt: TGTGCCAGCAGCCAAGCTCGGGGGGCTAGTGAGCAGTTCTTC; cdr3_aa: CASSQARGASEQFF
j_call: TRBJ2-1; v_call: TRBV20-1; clone_size: .; d_call: .; cdr3_nt: TGCAGTGCCAAAGGCGGGAATGGCCCCAATGAGCAGTTCTTC; cdr3_aa: CSAKGGNGPNEQFF
j_call: TRBJ1-6; v_call: TRBV15; clone_size: .; d_call: TRBD1; cdr3_nt: TGTGCCACTACCTCCGGAGACAGGGGGTATTCACCCCTCCACTTT; cdr3_aa: CATTSGDRGYSPLHF
j_call: TRBJ2-3; v_call: TRBV6-2/TRBV6-3; clone_size: few; d_call: TRBD2; cdr3_nt: TGTGCCAGCAGAGAGGTCGGACTAGGGTCTTCTACGCAGTATTTT; cdr3_aa: CASREVGLGSSTQYF
j_call: TRBJ2-7; v_call: TRBV7-3; clone_size: .; d_call: .; cdr3_nt: TGTGCCAGCAGCTTAACGGTGGGCCGCCGAACCTACGAGCAGTACTTC; cdr3_aa: CASSLTVGRRTYEQYF
j_call: TRBJ1-2; v_call: TRBV20-1; clone_size: .; d_call: TRBD1; cdr3_nt: TGCAGTGCTCGGACAGGGCGGGGAAGCTACACCTTC; cdr3_aa: CSARTGRGSYTF
j_call: TRBJ1-5; v_call: TRBV29-1; clone_size: many; d_call: .; cdr3_nt: TGCAGCGTCAAAGTTGAAGATGGGGAATCCCAGCCCCAGCATTTT; cdr3_aa: CSVKVEDGESQPQHF
j_call: TRBJ2-3; v_call: TRBV7-2; clone_size: few; d_call: TRBD2; cdr3_nt: TGTGCCAGCAGCATCGGGGGGTTTAGAGATACGCAGTATTTT; cdr3_aa: CASSIGGFRDTQYF
j_call: TRBJ1-3; v_call: TRBV4-1; clone_size: many; d_call: .; cdr3_nt: TGCGCCAGCAGCCAAGGGCCGGGGATTAGAAACACCATATATTTT; cdr3_aa: CASSQGPGIRNTIYF
j_call: TRBJ1-6; v_call: TRBV19; clone_size: .; d_call: TRBD1; cdr3_nt: TGTGCCAGTAACTTTGGACAGGGCGAGAATTCACCCCTCCACTTT; cdr3_aa: CASNFGQGENSPLHF
j_call: TRBJ1-4; v_call: TRBV5-5; clone_size: few; d_call: .; cdr3_nt: TGTGCCAGCAGCTTGTCTCTCGAAGAAAAACTGTTTTTT; cdr3_aa: CASSLSLEEKLFF
j_call: TRBJ2-1; v_call: TRBV12-3/TRBV12-4; clone_size: few; d_call: TRBD2; cdr3_nt: TGTGCCAGCAGAGGCGGGGGGGCAAGACTAGACTACAATGAGCAGTTCTTC; cdr3_aa: CASRGGGARLDYNEQFF
j_call: TRBJ1-2; v_call: TRBV6-6; clone_size: few; d_call: .; cdr3_nt: TGTGCCAGCAGACCCGACAGCAACTATGGCTACACCTTC; cdr3_aa: CASRPDSNYGYTF